Listed below are T cell receptor beta chains from one sample, sequenced in a study of blood T cell repertoires in COVID-19. TCRdb keeps only in-frame clones here, not all; method: immunoSEQ multiplex PCR. The sample includes approximately 63,000 clones, 65% to 85% of them seen just once. The sequencing sample was made of peripheral blood. These receptors originate from a woman in her 70s with acute or convalescent COVID-19. Both conserved end residues are part of each CDR3. A D gene is named only where the DNA matches it firmly. Clone sizes are given selectively: once, few, many, or a class where the clone is expanded.

CDR3 DNA,CDR3 protein,V gene,D gene,CDR3 length,clone size,J gene
TGCAGCGTTGAAGAAGGGGGCACAGATACGCAGTATTTT,CSVEEGGTDTQYF,TRBV29-1,-,13,-,TRBJ2-3
TGTGCCAGCAGCCGACAGGGGCAAGAGACCCAGTACTTC,CASSRQGQETQYF,TRBV11-3,TRBD1,13,-,TRBJ2-5
TGTGCCACCAGTGATTCTCACGGGACACCTTACAATGAGCAGTTCTTC,CATSDSHGTPYNEQFF,TRBV24-1,-,16,-,TRBJ2-1
TGTGCCAGCAGACATCTAGCGGGGGCTGGAGATACGCAGTATTTT,CASRHLAGAGDTQYF,TRBV11-1,TRBD2,15,-,TRBJ2-3
TGTGCCAGCGAGGTTCAAGAGACCCAGTACTTC,CASEVQETQYF,TRBV7-8,-,11,-,TRBJ2-5
TGTGCCAGCAGCGTAGGGCAGGGCTACAATGAGCAGTTCTTC,CASSVGQGYNEQFF,TRBV9,-,14,-,TRBJ2-1
TGCAGCGTTCAAAAGGACCGGGAAGGGACTGAAGCTTTCTTT,CSVQKDREGTEAFF,TRBV29-1,-,14,-,TRBJ1-1
TGTGCCAGCAGCTTAGACGGAGCTAGCACAGATACGCAGTATTTT,CASSLDGASTDTQYF,TRBV7-2,-,15,-,TRBJ2-3
TGTGCCTGGAGTTTACAGACTGAAGCTTTCTTT,CAWSLQTEAFF,TRBV30,-,11,-,TRBJ1-1
TGTGCCAGCAGCTTAGTGAGCTCGGACAGGGGGGACTACACCTTC,CASSLVSSDRGDYTF,TRBV7-2,TRBD1,15,-,TRBJ1-2
TGTGCCAGCAGGGCCAAGACTAGCGGGGGGGCGAATGAGCAGTTCTTC,CASRAKTSGGANEQFF,TRBV5-4,TRBD2,16,-,TRBJ2-1
TGTGCCTGGAGTGTCAGAGCGGGGTTATCCTACGAGCAGTACTTC,CAWSVRAGLSYEQYF,TRBV30,TRBD2,15,-,TRBJ2-7
TGTGCCAGCAGCTTCATGGGACTAGCGGGGGGACGCAGCACAGATACGCAGTATTTT,CASSFMGLAGGRSTDTQYF,TRBV11-2,TRBD2,19,few,TRBJ2-3
TGTGCCAGCAGCTTTATTTTTCTACGACAGGCTTCCTACGAGCAGTACTTC,CASSFIFLRQASYEQYF,TRBV12-1,-,17,-,TRBJ2-7
TGCGCCAGCAGCTTGAGATTAAGGGACAGCCCCTACGAGCAGTACTTC,CASSLRLRDSPYEQYF,TRBV5-1,TRBD1,16,-,TRBJ2-7
TGTGCCAGCAGCGAAAACAGGTACAATGAGCAGTTCTTC,CASSENRYNEQFF,TRBV7-2,-,13,-,TRBJ2-1
TGTGCCAGCAGTGAACAGGGACTAGCGGCGGGGGATACGCAGTATTTT,CASSEQGLAAGDTQYF,TRBV2,TRBD2,16,-,TRBJ2-3
TGTGCCAGCAGCTTAGAACAGTATGGCTACACCTTC,CASSLEQYGYTF,TRBV7-9,-,12,-,TRBJ1-2
TGTGCCAGCAGCCCCAATAACAGGGGGTTGAACACTGAAGCTTTCTTT,CASSPNNRGLNTEAFF,TRBV9,TRBD1,16,-,TRBJ1-1
TGTGCCACCAGCAGAGATGCCCGGGATGAAAAACTGTTTTTT,CATSRDARDEKLFF,TRBV15,-,14,-,TRBJ1-4
TGCGCCAGCAGCTTGGTGGCGGGTTCAGATACGCAGTATTTT,CASSLVAGSDTQYF,TRBV5-1,-,14,-,TRBJ2-3
TGCGCCAGCAGACAGATCGGTCGCACTGAAGCTTTCTTT,CASRQIGRTEAFF,TRBV5-1,-,13,-,TRBJ1-1
TGTGCCACCAGCAGAGCCGATTACCGGGACAAAGCCTACGAGCAGTACTTC,CATSRADYRDKAYEQYF,TRBV15,-,17,-,TRBJ2-7
TGTGCCACGCGCCGGGACTCGTATGAAAAACTGTTTTTT,CATRRDSYEKLFF,TRBV6-5,-,13,-,TRBJ1-4
TGCGCCAGCAGCTTTGATCCAGGGTCCTCTGGAAACACCATATATTTT,CASSFDPGSSGNTIYF,TRBV5-1,-,16,-,TRBJ1-3
TGTGCCAGCAGCTTACAGGGGGGACTAGCGGGATACGAGCAGTACTTC,CASSLQGGLAGYEQYF,TRBV7-2,TRBD2,16,-,TRBJ2-7
TGTGCCAGCAGTGGGACAGGGGCCCTACGCACTAATTCACCCCTCCACTTT,CASSGTGALRTNSPLHF,TRBV6-1,TRBD1,17,-,TRBJ1-6
TGCGCCAGCAGCCATCGACAGAGCAATCAGCCCCAGCATTTT,CASSHRQSNQPQHF,TRBV4-1,-,14,few,TRBJ1-5
TGTGCCAGCAGCCTATTCGGGGGTGACACCGGGGAGCTGTTTTTT,CASSLFGGDTGELFF,TRBV11-3,-,15,few,TRBJ2-2
TGTGCCAGCAGTCAACCGGGACTAGCGGGGAATGAGCAGTTCTTC,CASSQPGLAGNEQFF,TRBV6-6,TRBD2,15,-,TRBJ2-1
TGCAGTGCTAGTCGGTATTCCACTGAAGCTTTCTTT,CSASRYSTEAFF,TRBV20-1,-,12,-,TRBJ1-1
TGTGCCAGCAGCGGGGGGATCCAAGAGACCCAGTACTTC,CASSGGIQETQYF,TRBV7-3,-,13,-,TRBJ2-5
TGTGCCAGCAGCTCCCCAAAGGGGGGGGCCTCGGGTGAGCAGTTCTTC,CASSSPKGGASGEQFF,TRBV7-9,-,16,-,TRBJ2-1
TGTGCCAGCAGCCAAGATATTAGGACAGGGGTTTGCGCATGCAATGAGCAGTTCTTC,CASSQDIRTGVCACNEQFF,TRBV14,TRBD1,19,few,TRBJ2-1
TGTGCCAGTAGTACTCCGACAGGATGGACCTATAATTCACCCCTCCACTTT,CASSTPTGWTYNSPLHF,TRBV19,-,17,-,TRBJ1-6
TGTGCCAGCAGCTTGGGAGGGCACGGGGAGCTGTTTTTT,CASSLGGHGELFF,TRBV7-6,TRBD2,13,-,TRBJ2-2
TGTGCCAGCAGTCCAATCAATCAGCCCCAGCATTTT,CASSPINQPQHF,TRBV2,-,12,-,TRBJ1-5
TGTGCCAGCAGTCGGGAACGGGATCAGCCCCAGCATTTT,CASSRERDQPQHF,TRBV5-4,-,13,-,TRBJ1-5
TGTGCCAGCAGTTGGAGCGTCGATACGCAGTATTTT,CASSWSVDTQYF,TRBV12-3/TRBV12-4,-,12,-,TRBJ2-3
TGTGCCAGGAGAGACAGGCCTAACACTGAAGCTTTCTTT,CARRDRPNTEAFF,TRBV19,-,13,once,TRBJ1-1
TGCGCCAGCAGCCCGTACTTCCTCCAAGAGACCCAGTACTTC,CASSPYFLQETQYF,TRBV5-1,-,14,-,TRBJ2-5
TGTGCCAACGTGGACAGGGGAACTGAAGCTTTCTTT,CANVDRGTEAFF,TRBV27,TRBD1,12,-,TRBJ1-1
TGTGCCAGCAGCTTTCAGGGGGCGGTCTACGAGCAGTACTTC,CASSFQGAVYEQYF,TRBV11-3,TRBD1,14,-,TRBJ2-7
TGTGCCAGCAGCTTGAGGACTAGATCCTACGAGCAGTACTTC,CASSLRTRSYEQYF,TRBV11-3,TRBD2,14,-,TRBJ2-7
TGTGCCAGCAGCCCGCTCTTTAGCGGGGATAGCACAGATACGCAGTATTTT,CASSPLFSGDSTDTQYF,TRBV7-2,TRBD2,17,once,TRBJ2-3
TGTGCCAGTAGTCCCGACAGATCTAGCAATCAGCCCCAGCATTTT,CASSPDRSSNQPQHF,TRBV19,-,15,-,TRBJ1-5
TGTGCCAGCAGTTTATCCCTGGGGGGGTGGGACTTC,CASSLSLGGWDF,TRBV28,TRBD2,12,-,TRBJ2-4
TGCAGTGCTAGTCTATCCCTGACTAGCGGGGTCGGCAATGAGCAGTTCTTC,CSASLSLTSGVGNEQFF,TRBV20-1,TRBD2,17,-,TRBJ2-1
TGTGCCAGCAGGCGGGACAGGGGGCTCGGGGAGCTGTTTTTT,CASRRDRGLGELFF,TRBV6-5,TRBD1,14,-,TRBJ2-2
TGTGCCAGCAGCCCTTATAATCAGCCCCAGCATTTT,CASSPYNQPQHF,TRBV7-2,-,12,few,TRBJ1-5
TGTGCCAGCAGCCCGACAGGGCCCCAAGAGACCCAGTACTTC,CASSPTGPQETQYF,TRBV3-1/TRBV3-2,TRBD1,14,-,TRBJ2-5
TGTGCCAGCCTTAGGGACATTCGATATGGCTACACCTTC,CASLRDIRYGYTF,TRBV2,-,13,-,TRBJ1-2
TGTGCCAGCACGACTTACCCTAGCTCCTACAATGAGCAGTTCTTC,CASTTYPSSYNEQFF,TRBV9,-,15,once,TRBJ2-1
TGTGCCACTAGGGGTCCAAACTATGGCTACACCTTC,CATRGPNYGYTF,TRBV6-5,-,12,-,TRBJ1-2